This T cell receptor beta chain was recovered during a study of blood T cell repertoires in COVID-19. Original analysis: Reference gene primer amplification yielded estimated nucleated cell counts. This table comes from immunoSEQ multiplex PCR, and its TCRdb copy is limited to in-frame clones, with some not included. The V and J calls and clone size come from that table; D and trimming were worked out from the DNA. The sample holds more than 200,000 clones, around 88% seen once. Trimming removed 6 bases at V and 6 bases at J, with 8 bases between. Germline-derived CDR1 and CDR2 are KGHDR and SFDVKD. This CDR3 contains 12 residues. This study enrolled people aged roughly 18 to 89 from around 25 US geographic areas. Cohorts were determined from participant-reported clinical history. Resolution of symptoms, clearance, or two negative PCRs was present in recovered Cohort 3 donors.

Sequencing used PBMCs or T cells enriched from blood (not recorded which). The rearrangement uses TRBV24-1 and TRBJ2-1, with a weak D call TRBD1 (5 bases). The clonotype originates from a woman aged 30 to 39 who had recovered from COVID-19. CDR3 amino acids: CATSSGLNEQFF. In DNA, the CDR3 is TGTGCCACCAGTTCAGGGCTCAATGAGCAGTTCTTC.